This TCR beta chain was found in a study of T-cell memory formation after mild COVID-19. Study results and limitations: Day 15 to 85 contracting clones showed balanced CD4/CD8; day 15 to 37 expanders favored CD4+.

5'RACE, which relied on constant-segment primers, yielded TCR alpha and TCR beta cDNA libraries carrying sample barcodes and UMIs. Each CDR3 protein is one row after TCRdb ran MiXCR on the 5' RACE reads. The profile shows fewer than 650,000 distinct CDR3 sequences, 17% of them singletons. At least ten counts were recorded for this clonotype. Its cognate antigen is unknown. The V end was cut by 2 bases, the J end by 6 bases, with 13 bases between. CDR3 length: 15 amino acids. The sequence came from an adult woman who had mild COVID-19 (a few samples of this study predate the infection). Cell type and time point are not known. The material sequenced was PBMCs or a T cell subset sorted from them (not recorded which). The V gene is TRBV12-3 or TRBV12-4, the J gene TRBJ1-4, with a weak D call TRBD1 (5 bases). The CDR3 sequence is CASSLWGDIDEKLFF. The CDR3 nucleotides read TGTGCCAGCAGTTTATGGGGGGATATCGATGAAAAACTGTTTTTT.